This passage covers 16 T cell receptor beta chains from one sample sequenced in a study of T-cell memory formation after mild COVID-19. MiXCR, applied by TCRdb to the 5' RACE reads, yields one record per CDR3 protein. The data contain more than 250,000 distinct CDR3 sequences, about a sixth of them singletons. Sequencing was performed on PBMCs or a T cell subset sorted from them (not recorded which). All receptors come from a man between 18 and 29 years old who had mild COVID-19 (a few samples of this study predate the infection). Cell type and time point are not known.

There are a few counts of this clonotype. This CDR3 reads CASSQPQGRTYEQYF. The CDR3 DNA reads as TGTGCCAGCAGCCAACCCCAGGGGCGAACCTACGAGCAGTACTTC. The V call is TRBV3-2, the J call TRBJ2-7; TRBD1 was called by the table and not checked on the DNA. TRBV3-2 represents a pseudogene. This CDR3 has 15 residues.

This clonotype was observed many times. The rearrangement joins TRBV12-3 or TRBV12-4 to TRBJ2-5; 9 nucleotides align to TRBD1. This CDR3 spans 14 amino acids. Losses at the gene ends were 3 bases for V and 2 bases for J; bases not matched to a gene: 1. The CDR3 region has the DNA TGTGCCAGCAGTTTGGGGACAGGGCAAGAGACCCAGTACTTC. It codes for CASSLGTGQETQYF.

This rearrangement joins TRBV4-1 to TRBJ2-2; possibly TRBD2 for D (6 bases). This CDR3 has 15 amino acids. V shed 4 bases and J shed 5 bases, with 14 bases lying between them. Germline V gives CDR1 MGHRA, CDR2 YSYEKL. Written as DNA, the CDR3 is TGCGCCAGCAGCCCTCAGCGGGCCACTACCGGGGAGCTGTTTTTT. This translates into CASSPQRATTGELFF.

The chain recombines TRBV7-9 with TRBJ1-1, with D possibly matching TRBD1 (6 bases). The CDR3 has 15 amino acids. The V end was cut by 5 bases, the J end by 4 bases, with 17 bases between. Germline V gene data show CDR1 as SEHNR and CDR2 as FQNEAQ (reference sequence). In nucleotides, the CDR3 is TGTGCCAGCAGCGGGACACCTCGGGAAACCACTGAAGCTTTCTTT. This translates into CASSGTPRETTEAFF.

The chain employs TRBV12-3 or TRBV12-4 and TRBJ2-3; 7 bases are shared with TRBD2. The length of the CDR3 is 10 residues. Unmatched junction bases numbered 7, after V lost 9 bases and J lost 13 bases. As DNA, the CDR3 is TGTGCCAGTTCCCTGGGGGGGAAGTATTTT. Protein: CASSLGGKYF.

The chain couples TRBV2 to TRBJ2-3, with D perhaps matching TRBD1 (6 bases). Trimming removed 7 bases at V and 7 bases at J, with 18 bases between. This CDR3 is built from 14 residues. CDR1 is SNHLY and CDR2 is FYNNEI in the germline V gene. Here the CDR3 DNA reads TGTGCCAGCATGGGGACACACGTTACGAATACGCAGTATTTT. Amino acids: CASMGTHVTNTQYF.

The chain employs TRBV11-1 and TRBJ2-1; TRBD1 matches at 7 bases. CDR3 size: 15 residues. Germline CDR1 is SGHAT and CDR2 is FQDESV (reference sequence). J gave up 3 bases and V 1 base, and 3 bases lay outside the gene matches. CDR3: CASSLEDRNYNEQFF. CDR3 DNA sequence: TGTGCCAGCAGCTTAGAGGACAGGAACTACAATGAGCAGTTCTTC.

The J gene is TRBJ2-7, the V gene TRBV20-1; the D gene is possibly TRBD2 (5 bases). The CDR3 extends over 15 amino acids. CDR1 DFQATT and CDR2 SNEGSKA come from the germline V gene (reference sequence). V gave up 0 bases and J gave up 2 bases, with 14 bases separating them. The DNA for the CDR3 is TGCAGTGCTAGAGATCCTAGAGAACTAGCCTACGAGCAGTACTTC. It specifies CSARDPRELAYEQYF.

The rearrangement links TRBV12-3 or TRBV12-4 to TRBJ2-1; 8 nucleotides agree with TRBD1. The V and J ends lost 6 bases and 8 bases, in that order; junction bases with no gene match: 12. This CDR3 is built from 15 residues. CDR3 in amino acids: CASRIGQGIIDEQFF. The CDR3 region has the DNA TGTGCCAGCAGAATTGGACAGGGAATCATAGATGAGCAGTTCTTC.

The J gene is TRBJ2-2, the V gene TRBV28; TRBD1 aligns across 7 bases. J lost 8 bases, V lost 6 bases, and 9 bases had no gene match. CDR1 and CDR2 from the germline V gene are MDHEN and SYDVKM. This CDR3 has 14 amino acids. This chain's CDR3 is CASRPDRVMGELFF. The CDR3 DNA reads TGTGCCAGCAGGCCTGACAGGGTGATGGGGGAGCTGTTTTTT.

This clonotype was seen a few times. The chain carries TRBV20-1 and TRBJ2-2; D is unresolved. The CDR3 spans 15 residues. With 5 bases removed from V and 0 bases from J, the gap between germline ends came to 13 bases. Germline V gene sequence: CDR1 DFQATT, CDR2 SNEGSKA (reference sequence). The CDR3 is CSARWTHSNTGELFF. The CDR3 DNA is TGCAGTGCTCGCTGGACCCATTCGAACACCGGGGAGCTGTTTTTT.

This chain connects TRBV5-1 to TRBJ2-3; unclear D gene. Between the trimmed V and J ends, which lost 1 base and 4 bases, there was a span of 7 bases. The CDR3 covers 13 residues. Germline V gene sequence: CDR1 SGHRS, CDR2 YFSETQ. The CDR3 loop reads CASSLPSPDTQYF. The CDR3 nucleotides read TGCGCCAGCAGCTTGCCCAGTCCAGATACGCAGTATTTT.

This clonotype was found many times. The rearrangement uses TRBV27 and TRBJ1-4; a weak D match, TRBD1 (5 bases). The CDR3 sequence is 13 residues long. Germline V gene sequence: CDR1 MNHEY, CDR2 SMNVEV (reference sequence). Trimming removed 7 bases at V and 11 bases at J, with 17 bases between. CDR3 sequence (DNA): TGTGCCAGCACCAGGGCCCAGGGAGAGAAACTGTTTTTT. Translating it yields CASTRAQGEKLFF. The entire variable domain, with the rest obtained from reference TRBV27 and TRBJ1-4, is as follows: EAQVTQNPRYLITVTGKKLTVTCSQNMNHEYMSWYRQDPGLGLRQIYYSMNVEVTDKGDVPEGYKVSRKEKRNFPLILESPSPNQTSLYFCASTRAQGEKLFFGSGTQLSVL.

As concerns this clonotype: Its ends do not fully match the called genes, so a read error is possible. The V call is TRBV7-9, the J call TRBJ2-7; a weak D match, TRBD1 (6 bases). The CDR3 is 14 amino acids. Germline values: CDR1 SEHNR, CDR2 FQNEAQ (reference sequence). As DNA, the CDR3 is TGTGCCAGCAGCTCCAGGGGAATTCCCTACGAGCAGTGCTTC. It yields the protein CASSSRGIPYEQCF.

The chain links TRBV25-1 to TRBJ1-2; maybe TRBD1 (5 bases). The CDR3 is made up of 15 amino acids. Germline CDR1 reads MGHDK; CDR2 reads SYGVNS. Trimming stripped 3 bases from V and 8 bases from J, with 19 bases between. The CDR3 nucleotides read TGTGCCAGCAGTGATATGGCCGTTCGGGGCGGAGGCTACACCTTC. Amino acids: CASSDMAVRGGGYTF.

This clonotype has just a few counts. The V and J genes are TRBV29-1 and TRBJ2-3; D is perhaps TRBD2 (6 bases). The germline gives CDR1 SQVTM, CDR2 ANQGSEA. V gave up 8 bases and J gave up 3 bases, with 12 bases separating them. CDR3 size: 12 residues. The CDR3 loop reads CSTGSPTDTQYF. Written as DNA, the CDR3 is TGCAGCACCGGGAGTCCTACAGATACGCAGTATTTT.